The 11 T cell receptor beta chains presented below share a single source sample, sequenced in a study of CD8 T cells in ankylosing spondylitis. TCRdb reprocessed the 5' RACE reads via MiXCR and lists one record per CDR3 protein. The table lists about 140,000 distinct CDR3 sequences, 7% to 9% of them singletons. The sequencing sample was made of synovial fluid, either unsorted or a sorted T cell fraction (not recorded which). The source of these receptors is a male donor with ankylosing spondylitis.

This clonotype was seen only a few times. This sequence joins TRBV4-2 and TRBJ1-1; D is unclear. V was cut by 2 bases and J by 5 bases, with 12 bases left in between. This CDR3 contains 14 residues. CDR1 is LGHNA, CDR2 YNFKEQ, per germline. CDR3 sequence reads: CASSQRASRTEAFF. CDR3 sequence (DNA): TGTGCCAGCAGCCAAAGGGCCTCGAGGACTGAAGCTTTCTTT.

This clonotype came up a few times. The CDR3 sequence: CASSQKGSNTEAFF. DNA for the CDR3: TGCGCCAGCAGCCAAAAGGGGTCGAACACTGAAGCTTTCTTT. The chain carries TRBV4-3 and TRBJ1-1, with TRBD1 as a possible D gene (5 bases). Germline lookup yields CDR1 LGHNA and CDR2 YSLEER. The length of the CDR3 is 14 residues. The ends were cut back, 2 bases at V and 1 base at J, with 8 bases in the middle.

This chain uses TRBV3-1 with TRBJ1-6; D is possibly TRBD1 (6 bases). CDR3 length: 13 residues. Trimming shortened V by 2 bases and J by 10 bases, and 9 bases separated the two germline ends. Germline CDR1 LGHDT, CDR2 YNNKEL (reference sequence). CDR3 sequence reads: CASSQLGGSPLHF. CDR3 sequence (DNA): TGTGCCAGCAGCCAACTGGGGGGCTCACCCCTCCACTTT.

This clonotype was counted only a few times. The V gene is TRBV24-1, the J gene TRBJ1-2; D not resolved. Germline lookup yields CDR1 KGHDR and CDR2 SFDVKD. Between the trimmed V and J ends, which lost 9 bases and 3 bases, there was a span of 22 bases. CDR3 size: 16 residues. DNA for the CDR3: TGTGCCACCGCCAGTGGGGAGGGTAGAGGTGACTATGGCTACACCTTC. Its protein product is CATASGEGRGDYGYTF.

This clonotype turned up a few times. V usage is TRBV6-2 or TRBV6-3 and J usage is TRBJ2-5; D gene uncertain. Germline V gene lookup returns CDR1 MNHEY and CDR2 SVGEGT. The CDR3 length is 12 residues. Trimming stripped 5 bases from V and 6 bases from J, with 10 bases between. The CDR3 DNA reads TGTGCCAGCAGTGACCCGATGAAGACCCAGTACTTC. Its translation: CASSDPMKTQYF.

This clonotype was counted at least ten times. The chain combines TRBV7-9 with TRBJ1-1, with D perhaps TRBD1 (5 bases). The CDR3 runs to 16 residues. Trimming cost V 2 bases and J 2 bases, with 15 bases left between them. Germline V gene sequence: CDR1 SEHNR, CDR2 FQNEAQ (reference sequence). The CDR3 DNA reads as TGTGCCAGCAGCTTAAATATAGGGACCCTAAACACTGAAGCTTTCTTT. This encodes CASSLNIGTLNTEAFF.

This clonotype was counted a few times. This chain joins TRBV28 and TRBJ2-3; TRBD1 is a possible D gene (5 bases). CDR3 length: 15 residues. Germline V gene sequence: CDR1 MDHEN, CDR2 SYDVKM. Trimming pared 8 bases from V and 0 bases from J, leaving 15 bases between. CDR3 sequence: CASGTLGRSTDTQYF. CDR3 DNA: TGTGCCAGCGGAACCTTGGGGCGAAGCACAGATACGCAGTATTTT.

This clonotype was counted only a few times. CDR3 sequence (DNA): TGTGCCACCAGTGATAAAGCCGGGGTACAAAACACCATATATTTT. Translation: CATSDKAGVQNTIYF. V and J are TRBV24-1 and TRBJ1-3; D is unresolved. The CDR3 covers 15 residues. Germline V gene lookup returns CDR1 KGHDR and CDR2 SFDVKD. Trimming cost V 3 bases and J 6 bases, with 14 bases left between them.

The sample holds many counts of this clonotype. CDR3 nucleotides: TGCAGTGCTAGGAACTCCGCTAGCACAGATACGCAGTATTTT. Translating it yields CSARNSASTDTQYF. This chain uses TRBV20-1 with TRBJ2-3; D remains unclear. Germline CDR1 is DFQATT and CDR2 is SNEGSKA (reference sequence). The CDR3 spans 14 residues. V was pared by 3 bases and J by 0 bases, with 10 bases between.

Ten or more counts support this clonotype. The chain has TRBV7-3 and TRBJ2-4, with D possibly being TRBD1 (8 bases). The germline CDR1 and CDR2 sequences are SGHTA and FQGTGA. CDR3 length: 20 amino acids. V was shortened by 1 base and J by 5 bases, with 27 bases between the two germline ends. The CDR3 DNA is TGTGCCAGCAGCTTAAAGCGGGGACAGGCCCCCGGGCGATCCCAAAACATTCAGTACTTC. It translates to CASSLKRGQAPGRSQNIQYF.

This clonotype was picked up a small number of times. This rearrangement joins TRBV7-9 to TRBJ1-6, with 9 positions matching TRBD1. The junction had 6 bases not matched to a gene; V was cut back by 5 bases and J by 7 bases. CDR3 length: 15 amino acids. CDR1 and CDR2 from the germline V gene are SEHNR and FQNEAQ (reference sequence). The CDR3 DNA is TGTGCCAGCAGCCCACCAGGACAGGGGAATTCACCCCTCCACTTT. Translated, it gives CASSPPGQGNSPLHF.